Listed here are 6 T cell receptor beta chains from one sample, sequenced in a study of shared clonotypes between healthy human individuals (dated by TCRdb to 2020 to 2022). CD8 naive samples were obtained by positive selection for CCR7 among CD45RO-negative cells, yielding a CD45RA+CCR7+ population from which TemRA cells were excluded. The receptor library was made with the immunoSEQ multiplex PCR assay. In its TCRdb copy, this immuneACCESS table keeps in-frame sequences only and misses some clones. Where compared with another copy, unresolved V genes explain less than half of these, and the others have no known cause. The sample yields roughly 2.1 million clones; 85% to 95% were counted once. Clones ranked in the top ten supply approximately 1.7% of the sample. Sequenced sample: naive CD8+ T cells from PBMCs. The cell subset or site label corresponds to: CD45RA+CCR7+. Source of these receptors: a man between 18 and 29 years old in good health. Some clones in this sample may be carry-over from other donors' samples.

In its sample, this clone was seen once. The V call is TRBV10-3, the J call TRBJ1-3, with D uncertain. V was pared by 2 bases and J by 0 bases, with 5 bases between. The CDR3 is 14 residues long. Per germline, CDR1 ENHRY and CDR2 SYGVKD. The CDR3: CAISEGHSGNTIYF. The CDR3 DNA sequence: TGTGCCATCAGTGAGGGCCACTCTGGAAACACCATATATTTT.

The chain employs TRBV12-5 and TRBJ2-1; 14 bases are shared with TRBD2. There are 15 residues in the CDR3. With 7 bases clipped from V and 7 bases from J, the junction kept 6 bases outside the gene matches. Germline CDR1 and CDR2: LGHNT and FRNRAP. CDR3 nucleotides: TGTGCTAGTGCTCTCGGACTAGCGGGAGGTAATGAGCAGTTCTTC. As protein: CASALGLAGGNEQFF.

V is TRBV27 and J is TRBJ1-4; D unclear. Looked up from germline, CDR1 is MNHEY and CDR2 is SMNVEV (reference sequence). CDR3 length equals 15 residues. Between the trimmed V and J ends, which lost 7 bases and 6 bases, there was a span of 18 bases. CDR3 sequence (DNA): TGTGCCAGCACCCGCAGCCCCGGAGGTGATGAAAAACTGTTTTTT. Protein sequence: CASTRSPGGDEKLFF. The whole variable domain, filled in from reference TRBV27 and TRBJ1-4, reads EAQVTQNPRYLITVTGKKLTVTCSQNMNHEYMSWYRQDPGLGLRQIYYSMNVEVTDKGDVPEGYKVSRKEKRNFPLILESPSPNQTSLYFCASTRSPGGDEKLFFGSGTQLSVL.

This chain uses TRBV7-3 with TRBJ2-1; 8 positions agree with TRBD2. Trimming removed 5 bases from V and 9 bases from J; junction bases left unmatched: 3. This CDR3 region has 12 residues. Germline values: CDR1 SGHTA, CDR2 FQGTGA. The CDR3 DNA is TGTGCCAGCAGCCTCACTAGCGGTGAGCAGTTCTTC. Its translation: CASSLTSGEQFF.

The rearrangement links TRBV4-3 to TRBJ2-1; 8 nucleotides align to TRBD1. This CDR3 comprises 15 residues. Trimming took 0 bases from V and 7 from J; bases not matched to a gene: 5. CDR1 LGHNA and CDR2 YSLEER come from the germline V gene. The CDR3 sequence is CASSQDRQGANEQFF. CDR3 DNA sequence: TGCGCCAGCAGCCAAGATCGGCAGGGGGCTAATGAGCAGTTCTTC.

Turning to this clone: The sample holds other DNA sequences that translate to the same CDR3. This chain connects TRBV7-9 to TRBJ2-7; no definite D call. Germline V lookup: CDR1 SEHNR, CDR2 FQNEAQ (reference sequence). V lost 3 bases, J lost 1 base, and 7 bases lay in between. The CDR3 has 13 amino acids. The CDR3 sequence: CASSLGRSYEQYF. Written as DNA, the CDR3 is TGTGCCAGCAGCTTGGGCAGGTCCTACGAGCAGTACTTC.